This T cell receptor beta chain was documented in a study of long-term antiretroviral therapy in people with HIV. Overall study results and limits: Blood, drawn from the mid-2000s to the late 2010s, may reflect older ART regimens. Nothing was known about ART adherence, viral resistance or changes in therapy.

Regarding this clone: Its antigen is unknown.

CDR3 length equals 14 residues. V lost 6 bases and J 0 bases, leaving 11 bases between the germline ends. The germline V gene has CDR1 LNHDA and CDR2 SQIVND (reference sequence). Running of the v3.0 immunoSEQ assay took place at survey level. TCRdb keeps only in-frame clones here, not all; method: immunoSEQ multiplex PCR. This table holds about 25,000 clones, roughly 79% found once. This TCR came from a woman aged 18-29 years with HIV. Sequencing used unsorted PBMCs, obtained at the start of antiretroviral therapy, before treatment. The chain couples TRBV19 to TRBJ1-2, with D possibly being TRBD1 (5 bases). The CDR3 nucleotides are TGTGCCAGTAGGAAAACGACAGCTAACTATGGCTACACCTTC. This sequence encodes CASRKTTANYGYTF.